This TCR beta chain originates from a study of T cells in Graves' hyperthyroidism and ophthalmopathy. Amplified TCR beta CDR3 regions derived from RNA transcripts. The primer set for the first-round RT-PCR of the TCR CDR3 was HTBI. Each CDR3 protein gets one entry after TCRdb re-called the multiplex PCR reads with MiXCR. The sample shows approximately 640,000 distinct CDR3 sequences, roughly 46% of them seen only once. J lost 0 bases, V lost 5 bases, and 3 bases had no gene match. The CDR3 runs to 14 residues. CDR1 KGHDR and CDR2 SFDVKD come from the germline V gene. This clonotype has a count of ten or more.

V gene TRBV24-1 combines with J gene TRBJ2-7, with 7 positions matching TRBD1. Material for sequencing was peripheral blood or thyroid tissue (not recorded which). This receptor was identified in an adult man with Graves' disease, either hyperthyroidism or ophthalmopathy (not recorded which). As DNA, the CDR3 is TGTGCCACCAGTGTCTCAGGGGGCTCCTACGAGCAGTACTTC. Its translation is CATSVSGGSYEQYF.